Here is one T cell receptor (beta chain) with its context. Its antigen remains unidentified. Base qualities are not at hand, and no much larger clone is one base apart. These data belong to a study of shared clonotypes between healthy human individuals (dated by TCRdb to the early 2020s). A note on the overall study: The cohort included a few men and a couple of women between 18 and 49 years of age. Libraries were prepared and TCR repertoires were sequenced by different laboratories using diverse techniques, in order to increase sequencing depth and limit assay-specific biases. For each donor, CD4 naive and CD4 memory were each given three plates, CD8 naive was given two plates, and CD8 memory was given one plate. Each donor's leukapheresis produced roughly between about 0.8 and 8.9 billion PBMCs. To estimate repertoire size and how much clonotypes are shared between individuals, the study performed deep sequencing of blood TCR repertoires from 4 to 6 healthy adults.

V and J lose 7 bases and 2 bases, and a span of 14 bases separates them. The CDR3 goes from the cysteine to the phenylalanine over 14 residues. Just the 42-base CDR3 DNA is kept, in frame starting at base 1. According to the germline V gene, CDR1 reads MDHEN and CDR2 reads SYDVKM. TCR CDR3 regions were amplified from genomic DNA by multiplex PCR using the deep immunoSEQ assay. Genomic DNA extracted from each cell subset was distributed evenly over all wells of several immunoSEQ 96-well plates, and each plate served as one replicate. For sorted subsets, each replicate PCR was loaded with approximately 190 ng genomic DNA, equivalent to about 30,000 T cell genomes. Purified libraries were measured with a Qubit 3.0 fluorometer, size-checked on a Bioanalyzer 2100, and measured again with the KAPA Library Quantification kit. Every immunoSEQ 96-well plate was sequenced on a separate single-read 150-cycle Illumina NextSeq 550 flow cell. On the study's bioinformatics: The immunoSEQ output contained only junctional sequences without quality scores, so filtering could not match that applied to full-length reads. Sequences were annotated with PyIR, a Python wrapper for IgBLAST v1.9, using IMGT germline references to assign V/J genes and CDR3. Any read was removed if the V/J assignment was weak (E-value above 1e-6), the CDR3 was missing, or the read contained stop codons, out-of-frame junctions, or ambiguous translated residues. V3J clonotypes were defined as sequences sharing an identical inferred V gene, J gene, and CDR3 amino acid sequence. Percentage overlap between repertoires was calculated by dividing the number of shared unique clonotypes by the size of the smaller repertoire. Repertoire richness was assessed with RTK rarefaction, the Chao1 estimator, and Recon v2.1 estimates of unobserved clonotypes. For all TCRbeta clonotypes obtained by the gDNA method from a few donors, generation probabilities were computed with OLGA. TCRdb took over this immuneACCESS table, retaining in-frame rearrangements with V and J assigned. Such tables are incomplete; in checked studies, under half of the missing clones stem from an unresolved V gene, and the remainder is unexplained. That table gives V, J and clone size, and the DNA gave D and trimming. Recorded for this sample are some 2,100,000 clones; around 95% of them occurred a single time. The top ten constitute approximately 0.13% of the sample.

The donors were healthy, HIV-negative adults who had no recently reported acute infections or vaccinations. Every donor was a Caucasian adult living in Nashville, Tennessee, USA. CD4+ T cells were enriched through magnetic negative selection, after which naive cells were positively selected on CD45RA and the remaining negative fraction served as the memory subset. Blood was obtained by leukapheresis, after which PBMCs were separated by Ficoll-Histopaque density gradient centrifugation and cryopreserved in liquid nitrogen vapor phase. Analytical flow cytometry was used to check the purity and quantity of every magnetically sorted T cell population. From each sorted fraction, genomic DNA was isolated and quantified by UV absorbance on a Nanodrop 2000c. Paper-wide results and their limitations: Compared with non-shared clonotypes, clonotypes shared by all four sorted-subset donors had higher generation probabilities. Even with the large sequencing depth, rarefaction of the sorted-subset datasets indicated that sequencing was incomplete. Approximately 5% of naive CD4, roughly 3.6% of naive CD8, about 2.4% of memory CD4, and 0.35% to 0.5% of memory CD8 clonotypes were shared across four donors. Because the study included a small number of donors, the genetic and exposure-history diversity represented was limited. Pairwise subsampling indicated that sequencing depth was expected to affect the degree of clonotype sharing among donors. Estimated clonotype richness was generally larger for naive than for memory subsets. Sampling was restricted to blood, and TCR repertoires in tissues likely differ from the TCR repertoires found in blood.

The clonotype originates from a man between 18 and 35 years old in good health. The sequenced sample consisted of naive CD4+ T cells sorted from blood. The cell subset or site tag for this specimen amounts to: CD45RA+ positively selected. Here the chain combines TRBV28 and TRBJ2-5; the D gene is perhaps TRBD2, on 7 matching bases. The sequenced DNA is TGTGCCAGCACCCCGGGGGGCTCACAAGAGACCCAGTACTTC. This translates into CASTPGGSQETQYF.